This TCR beta chain was sequenced for a study of OX40 agonist ivuxolimab in advanced cancers. Turning to the study itself: All patients had ivuxolimab intravenously every 2 weeks at 0.01 to 10 mg/kg.

The protocol was immunoSEQ multiplex PCR, while the TCRdb copy is restricted to in-frame clones and leaves out a portion. The sample yields over 50,000 clones, around 90% seen once. The CDR3 covers 16 residues. Germline-derived CDR1 and CDR2 are SGHDN and FVKESK. Trimming took 2 bases from V and 2 from J; bases not matched to a gene: 4. At baseline, cycle 4 day 1, and cycle 7 day 1, blood was sampled. The specimen comprised CD4+ or CD8+ T cells sorted from blood, sampled in a trial of the OX40 agonist ivuxolimab. The V and J genes are TRBV14 and TRBJ2-3; 10 positions agree with TRBD2. The receptor was isolated from an adult with an advanced solid tumor such as melanoma, head and neck, liver or kidney cancer. The CDR3 protein is CASSQLAGVLTDTQYF. The CDR3 DNA is TGTGCCAGCAGCCAACTAGCGGGGGTCCTCACAGATACGCAGTATTTT.